This TCR beta chain derives from a study of shared clonotypes between healthy human individuals. Sequencing was performed with immunoSEQ multiplex PCR; in TCRdb, only in-frame clones are kept and a portion is missing. The sample lists 2 million to 2.5 million clones; about 94% were seen once. J was trimmed by 5 bases and V by 0 bases; bases with no gene match: 5. The CDR3 sequence is 16 residues long. Germline CDR1 is SGHRS and CDR2 is YFSETQ. Whole-study results and caveats: Enrolling few donors narrowed the genetic and exposure-history diversity that was represented. Memory subsets generally showed smaller estimated richness than naive subsets did.

Remarks on this clone: Its antigen is still unknown.

Sequencing used naive CD4+ T cells sorted from blood. The subset here: CD45RA+ positively selected. This TCR derives from a man aged 18 to 29 in good health. V usage is TRBV5-1 and J usage is TRBJ2-2, with 9 bases fitting TRBD2. For the CDR3, the DNA is TGCGCCAGCAGCTTGGCCGGGACTAGCCCTACCGGGGAGCTGTTTTTT. It specifies CASSLAGTSPTGELFF.